This TCR beta chain was recorded in a study of response to subunit inactivated influenza vaccine. Whole-study results and caveats: There was a suggestion from the authors that each seasonal influenza vaccination recruits few new T cells.

The CDR3 consists of 14 residues. The V gene lost 7 bases and the J gene lost 2 bases, with 14 bases spanning the gap. Germline loops: CDR1 KGHDR, CDR2 SFDVKD. TCRdb reanalysed the RT-PCR reads using MiXCR and keeps one entry per CDR3 protein. In the table there are hundreds of thousands of distinct CDR3 sequences, over 11% of which are singletons. There are a few counts of this clonotype. Its cognate antigen is unknown. Sequenced material: PBMCs from blood, taken roughly 15 days before vaccination. The sequence derives from a man in his forties or fifties who received an inactivated influenza vaccine. The chain links TRBV24-1 to TRBJ2-7; D not certain. CDR3 region: CATRTFRLPYEQYF. CDR3 nucleotides: TGTGCCACCAGAACTTTTCGGTTACCCTACGAGCAGTACTTC.